The source of this T cell receptor beta chain is a study of Ad26.COV2.S vaccination and SARS-CoV-2 variants. The wider study: Enrollment placed the donor in the COV1001 Ad26.COV2.S trial arm. Notes on the study in general: Placebo recipients trailed vaccine recipients in spike-specific TCR breadth.

Details on this clone: Its target is not known.

Germline loops: CDR1 MGHRA, CDR2 YSYEKL. The CDR3 loop spans 16 amino acids. J lost 3 bases, V lost 1 base, and 2 bases had no gene match. Treatment noted: over 15 received Ad26.COV2.S at low or high dose, single or two shots; about 5 received placebo; per-sample allocation not given. Material that was analyzed had been drawn on day 63 after the first vaccine or placebo injection. Sequencing used immunoSEQ multiplex PCR; TCRdb keeps in-frame clones, though not all of them. Of about 350,000 clones detected, more than 85% appear once; the ten largest clones hold around 5%. The TCR was taken from a person between 18 and 59 years old who received the Ad26.COV2.S COVID-19 vaccine or a placebo. The V call is TRBV4-1, the J call TRBJ2-7; 14 bases match TRBD2. Sample: peripheral blood, taken in a trial of Ad26.COV2.S vaccine versus placebo. The CDR3 sequence is CASSQGTSGRIYEQYF. Here the CDR3 DNA reads TGCGCCAGCAGCCAAGGGACTAGCGGGAGGATCTACGAGCAGTACTTC.